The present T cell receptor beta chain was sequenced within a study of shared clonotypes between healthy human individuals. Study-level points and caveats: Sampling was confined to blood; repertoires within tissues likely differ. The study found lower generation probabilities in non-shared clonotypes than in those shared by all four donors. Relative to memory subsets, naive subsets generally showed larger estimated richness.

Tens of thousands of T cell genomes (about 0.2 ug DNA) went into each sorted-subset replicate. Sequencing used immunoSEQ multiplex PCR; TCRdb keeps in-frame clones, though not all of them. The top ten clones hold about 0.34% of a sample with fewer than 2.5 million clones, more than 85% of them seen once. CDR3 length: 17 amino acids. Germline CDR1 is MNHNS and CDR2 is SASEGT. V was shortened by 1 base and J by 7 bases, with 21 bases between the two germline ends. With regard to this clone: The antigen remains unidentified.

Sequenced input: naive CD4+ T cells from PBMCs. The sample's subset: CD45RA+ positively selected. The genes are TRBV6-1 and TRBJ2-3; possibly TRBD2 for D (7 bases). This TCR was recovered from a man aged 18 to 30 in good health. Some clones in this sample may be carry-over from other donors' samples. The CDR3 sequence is CASSEGGPAGVRNTQYF. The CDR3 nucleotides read TGTGCCAGCAGTGAAGGGGGGCCGGCGGGAGTGCGGAATACGCAGTATTTT.